This TCR beta chain appears in the sequencing data of a study of cytomegalovirus exposure and HLA in healthy donors. PCR employed 60 Vbeta and 13 Jbeta primers. The data were produced by immunoSEQ multiplex PCR, yet TCRdb's version contains in-frame clones alone and is incomplete. This sample has 150,000 to 200,000 clones, with 70% to 80% found just once. General study results and limits: In an earlier analysis, most TCR beta V segments were productive about 87% or about 30% of the time.

A word on this clone: Its matching antigen is unknown.

The source of this sequence is a woman in her twenties or thirties in good health and CMV-seropositive. The sample was PBMCs.

The DNA of the CDR3 is TGCGCCAGCAGCTGGGGGACAGCCAGTAGCACTGAAGCTTTCTTT. As protein: CASSWGTASSTEAFF. This chain links TRBV5-1 with TRBJ1-1; TRBD1 matches 7 bases. The trim removed 3 bases at V and 4 bases at J, leaving 9 bases unmatched. Germline V gives CDR1 SGHRS, CDR2 YFSETQ. CDR3 length: 15 residues.